Listed here are 2 T cell receptor beta chains from one sample, sequenced in a study of blood T cells in healthy people across ages. Primed by a sample-barcoded 5' primer and a J-beta primer mix, a second PCR proceeded for 7 to 11 cycles. TCRdb called the 5' RACE reads again in MiXCR, with one record for every CDR3 protein. This sample has about 800,000 distinct CDR3 sequences, with approximately 25% found just once. This sample was shared with a second study, whose subject was T cells of mothers and their children.

The sequencing input was blood. All receptors come from a boy under 18 in good health.

This clonotype showed up just once. The V gene is TRBV11-2, the J gene TRBJ2-1; D possibly corresponds to TRBD1 (6 bases). Near its end, the DNA agrees better with TRBJ2-7, so the J call may be wrong. This CDR3 is 15 amino acids long. The V gene's germline CDR1 is SGHAT and CDR2 FQNNGV. The CDR3 here is CASSIRLTGFREQYF. CDR3 bases: TGTGCCAGCAGCATCCGACTGACAGGTTTTAGGGAGCAGTACTTC.

This clonotype has just a few counts. The V call is TRBV28, the J call TRBJ2-7, with a possible D match to TRBD1 (5 bases). Germline loops: CDR1 MDHEN, CDR2 SYDVKM. The CDR3 contains 15 residues. V gave up 3 bases and J gave up 3 bases, with 15 bases separating them. The CDR3 region has the DNA TGTGCCAGCAGTTTCCGGACAATACCTAACTACGAGCAGTACTTC. Translation: CASSFRTIPNYEQYF.